This TCR beta chain is from a study of metastatic and nonmetastatic thyroid tumors. Overall study: Patients with malignant and benign thyroid disease provided blood and tumor or nodule tissue, whose repertoires were compared. Study-level points and caveats: As reported, TCR beta diversity in blood and tumor was significantly higher in malignant thyroid tumors than in benign nodules.

Each patient came to thyroid surgery without any prior treatment (of any kind). The CDR3 has 11 residues. Germline CDR1 and CDR2: MNHNS and SASEGT. Regarding this clone: Its antigen is unidentified. Compared with germline, one end of the junction differs, possibly owing to a read error.

Per the authors' pipeline: Clinicopathological groups of papillary thyroid cancer showed CDR3 differences that were used to build a distant-metastasis classifier. From the PCR reads, TCRdb re-called clones with MiXCR. TCRdb, rather than the study authors, made the V and J calls. The table shows tens of thousands of clones, with about 30% occurring only once. Sequenced input: tumor tissue. The receptor was derived from a female donor with papillary thyroid cancer or a benign thyroid nodule (not recorded which). Some clones in this sample may be carry-over from other donors' samples. The V gene is TRBV6-1, the J gene TRBJ2-7; maybe TRBD1 (6 bases). Here the CDR3 reads CAIRTVYGQYF. In DNA, the CDR3 is TGTGCCATCCGGACAGTGTACGGGCAGTACTTC.